This T cell receptor beta chain is drawn from a study of blood T cell repertoires in COVID-19. Overall study: Material from acute and convalescent COVID-19 was sourced from the United States, Italy and Spain.

The data were produced by immunoSEQ multiplex PCR, yet TCRdb's version contains in-frame clones alone and is incomplete. The data show about 350,000 clones, with around 90% seen just once and over 3.5% held by the top ten. The V end lost 3 bases, the J end lost 7 bases, and 7 bases lay between the germline ends. Germline V gene sequence: CDR1 SEHNR, CDR2 FQNEAQ (reference sequence). The CDR3 runs 12 residues. A Seattle source enrolled patients during active infection and followed them longitudinally. The sample comprised peripheral blood. This sequence joins TRBV7-9 and TRBJ1-3; TRBD1 might be the D (5 bases). The TCR comes from a woman aged 55-75 years with COVID-19, enrolled during active disease. Written as DNA, the CDR3 is TGTGCCAGCAGCTTTCAGGGTAACACCATATATTTT. It is translated as CASSFQGNTIYF.